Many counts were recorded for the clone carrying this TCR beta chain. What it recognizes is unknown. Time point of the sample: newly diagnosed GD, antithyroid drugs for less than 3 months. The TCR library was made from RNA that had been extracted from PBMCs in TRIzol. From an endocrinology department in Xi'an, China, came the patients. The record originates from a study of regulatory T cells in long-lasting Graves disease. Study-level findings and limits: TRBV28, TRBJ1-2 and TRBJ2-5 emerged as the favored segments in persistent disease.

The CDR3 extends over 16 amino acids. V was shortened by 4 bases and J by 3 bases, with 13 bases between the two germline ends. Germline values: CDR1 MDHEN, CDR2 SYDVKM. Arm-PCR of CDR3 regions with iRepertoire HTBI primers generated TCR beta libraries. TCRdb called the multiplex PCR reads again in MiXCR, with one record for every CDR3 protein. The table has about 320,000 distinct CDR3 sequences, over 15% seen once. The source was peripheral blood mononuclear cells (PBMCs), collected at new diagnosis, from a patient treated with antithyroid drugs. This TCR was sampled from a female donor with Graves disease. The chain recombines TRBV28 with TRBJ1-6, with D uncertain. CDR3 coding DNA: TGTGCCAGCAGTTCGCCCGGGGTTTACTATAATTCACCCCTCCACTTT. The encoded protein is CASSSPGVYYNSPLHF.